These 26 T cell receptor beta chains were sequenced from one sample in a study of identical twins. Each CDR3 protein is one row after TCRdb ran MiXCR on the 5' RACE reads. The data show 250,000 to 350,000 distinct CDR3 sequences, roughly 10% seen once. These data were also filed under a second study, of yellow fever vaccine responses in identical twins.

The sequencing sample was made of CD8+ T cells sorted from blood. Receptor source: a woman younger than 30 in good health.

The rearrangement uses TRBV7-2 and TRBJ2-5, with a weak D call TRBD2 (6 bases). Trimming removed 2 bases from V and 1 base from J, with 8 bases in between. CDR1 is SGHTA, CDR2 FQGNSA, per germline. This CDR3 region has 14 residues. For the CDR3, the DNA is TGTGCCAGCAGCTTAAACGGGGGCCAAGAGACCCAGTACTTC. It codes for CASSLNGGQETQYF.

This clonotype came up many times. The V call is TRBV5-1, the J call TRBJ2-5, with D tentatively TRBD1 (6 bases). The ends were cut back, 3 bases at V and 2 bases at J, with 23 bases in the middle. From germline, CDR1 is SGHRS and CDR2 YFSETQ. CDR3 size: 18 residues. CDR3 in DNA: TGCGCCAGCAGCTCAACCGGGACAAACTTGCCAGGGCAAGAGACCCAGTACTTC. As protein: CASSSTGTNLPGQETQYF.

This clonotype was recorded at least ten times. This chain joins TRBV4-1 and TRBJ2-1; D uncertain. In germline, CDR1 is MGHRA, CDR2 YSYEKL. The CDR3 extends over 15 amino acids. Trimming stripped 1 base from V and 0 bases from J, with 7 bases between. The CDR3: CASSQVPNSYNEQFF. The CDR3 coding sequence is TGCGCCAGCAGCCAAGTCCCCAACTCCTACAATGAGCAGTTCTTC.

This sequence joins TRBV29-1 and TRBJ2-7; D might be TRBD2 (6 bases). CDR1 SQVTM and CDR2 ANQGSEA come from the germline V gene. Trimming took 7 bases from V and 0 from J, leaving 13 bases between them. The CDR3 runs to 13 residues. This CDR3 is CSAAGPSSYEQYF. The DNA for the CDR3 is TGCAGCGCTGCGGGGCCGAGCTCCTACGAGCAGTACTTC.

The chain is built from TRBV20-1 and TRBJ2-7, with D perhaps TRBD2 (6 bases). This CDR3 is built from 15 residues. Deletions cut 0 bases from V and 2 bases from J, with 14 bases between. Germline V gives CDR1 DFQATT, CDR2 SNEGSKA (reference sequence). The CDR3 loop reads CSARDFLGGTYEQYF. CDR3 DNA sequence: TGCAGTGCTAGAGATTTTCTCGGGGGAACCTACGAGCAGTACTTC.

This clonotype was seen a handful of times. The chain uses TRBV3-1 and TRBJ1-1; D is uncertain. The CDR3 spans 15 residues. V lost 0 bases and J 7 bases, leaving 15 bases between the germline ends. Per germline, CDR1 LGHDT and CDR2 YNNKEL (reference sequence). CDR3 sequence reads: CASSQDRAATIEAFF. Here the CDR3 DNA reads TGTGCCAGCAGCCAAGATCGAGCAGCAACTATTGAAGCTTTCTTT. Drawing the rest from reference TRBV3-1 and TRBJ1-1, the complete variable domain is DTAVSQTPKYLVTQMGNDKSIKCEQNLGHDTMYWYKQDSKKFLKIMFSYNNKELIINETVPNRFSPKSPDKAHLNLHINSLELGDSAVYFCASSQDRAATIEAFFGQGTRLTVV.

As DNA, the CDR3 is TGTGCCATCTGTGTGACTAGCGGGAGATGGGCTAGCACAGATACGCAGTATTTT. This gives the protein CAICVTSGRWASTDTQYF. The gene calls are TRBV2 and TRBJ2-3, with TRBD2 identical over 12 bases. CDR1 and CDR2 from the germline V gene are SNHLY and FYNNEI. CDR3 size: 18 residues. Trimming took 10 bases from V and 0 from J; bases not matched to a gene: 14.

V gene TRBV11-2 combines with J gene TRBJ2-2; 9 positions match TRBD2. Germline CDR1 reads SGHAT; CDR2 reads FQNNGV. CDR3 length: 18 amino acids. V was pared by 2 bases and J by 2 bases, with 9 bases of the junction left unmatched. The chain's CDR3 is CASSLIKLAGRNTGELFF. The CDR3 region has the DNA TGTGCCAGCAGCTTAATTAAACTAGCGGGTCGAAACACCGGGGAGCTGTTTTTT. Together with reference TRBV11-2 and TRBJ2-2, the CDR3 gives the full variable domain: EAGVAQSPRYKIIEKRQSVAFWCNPISGHATLYWYQQILGQGPKLLIQFQNNGVVDDSQLPKDRFSAERLKGVDSTLKIQPAKLEDSAVYLCASSLIKLAGRNTGELFFGEGSRLTVL.

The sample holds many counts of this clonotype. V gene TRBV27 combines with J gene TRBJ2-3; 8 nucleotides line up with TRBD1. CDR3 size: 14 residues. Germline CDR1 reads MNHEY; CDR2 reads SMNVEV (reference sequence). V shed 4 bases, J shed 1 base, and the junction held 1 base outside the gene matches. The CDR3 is CASSSDRGTDTQYF. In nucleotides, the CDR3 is TGTGCCAGCAGTTCGGACAGGGGCACAGATACGCAGTATTTT.

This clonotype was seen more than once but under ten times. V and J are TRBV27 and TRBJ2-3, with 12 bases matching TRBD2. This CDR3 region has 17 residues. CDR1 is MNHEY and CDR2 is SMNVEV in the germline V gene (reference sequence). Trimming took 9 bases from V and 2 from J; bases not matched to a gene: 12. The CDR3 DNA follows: TGTGCCAGTTCGGGGCTAGCGGGAGGGCCGAACACAGATACGCAGTATTTT. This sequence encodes CASSGLAGGPNTDTQYF.

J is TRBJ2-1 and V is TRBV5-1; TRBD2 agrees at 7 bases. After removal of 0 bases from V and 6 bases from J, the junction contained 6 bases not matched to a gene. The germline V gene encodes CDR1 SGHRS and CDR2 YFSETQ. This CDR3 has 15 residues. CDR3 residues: CASSLEGWGGNEQFF. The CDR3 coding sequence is TGCGCCAGCAGCTTGGAAGGGTGGGGGGGCAATGAGCAGTTCTTC.

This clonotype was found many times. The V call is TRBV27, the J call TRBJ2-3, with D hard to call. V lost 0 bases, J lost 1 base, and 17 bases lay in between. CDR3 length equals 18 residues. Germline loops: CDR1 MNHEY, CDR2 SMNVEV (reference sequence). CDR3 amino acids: CASSLSIRPHAGTDTQYF. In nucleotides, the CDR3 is TGTGCCAGCAGTTTATCGATCCGGCCCCACGCCGGCACAGATACGCAGTATTTT.

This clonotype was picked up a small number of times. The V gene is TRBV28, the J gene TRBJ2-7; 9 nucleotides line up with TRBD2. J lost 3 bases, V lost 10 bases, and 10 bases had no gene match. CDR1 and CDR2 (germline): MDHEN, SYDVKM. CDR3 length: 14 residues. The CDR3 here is CATSPLAGLYEQYF. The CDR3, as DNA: TGTGCCACCTCGCCACTAGCGGGCCTCTACGAGCAGTACTTC.

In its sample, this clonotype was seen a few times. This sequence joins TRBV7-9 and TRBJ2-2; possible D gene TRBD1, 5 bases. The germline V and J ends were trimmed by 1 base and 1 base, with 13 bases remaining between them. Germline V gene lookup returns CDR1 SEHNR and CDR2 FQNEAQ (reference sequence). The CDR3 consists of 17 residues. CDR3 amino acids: CASSLETGHGNTGELFF. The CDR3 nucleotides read TGTGCCAGCAGCTTAGAGACCGGACACGGGAACACCGGGGAGCTGTTTTTT.

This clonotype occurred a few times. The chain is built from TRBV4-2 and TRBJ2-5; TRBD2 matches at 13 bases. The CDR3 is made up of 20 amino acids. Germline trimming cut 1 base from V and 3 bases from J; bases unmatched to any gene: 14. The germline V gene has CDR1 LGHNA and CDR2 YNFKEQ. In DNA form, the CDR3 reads TGTGCCAGCAGCCAAGTCCATGGACTAGCGGGGGCCCTATCCGAAGAGACCCAGTACTTC. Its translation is CASSQVHGLAGALSEETQYF.

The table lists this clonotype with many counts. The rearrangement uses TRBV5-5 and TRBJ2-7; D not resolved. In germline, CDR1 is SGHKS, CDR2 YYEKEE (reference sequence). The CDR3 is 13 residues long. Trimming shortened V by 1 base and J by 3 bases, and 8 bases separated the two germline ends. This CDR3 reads CASSLTNRYEQYF. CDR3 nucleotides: TGTGCCAGCAGCTTGACGAATCGCTACGAGCAGTACTTC. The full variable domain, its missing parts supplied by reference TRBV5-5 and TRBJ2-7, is DAGVTQSPTHLIKTRGQQVTLRCSPISGHKSVSWYQQVLGQGPQFIFQYYEKEERGRGNFPDRFSARQFPNYSSELNVNALLLGDSALYLCASSLTNRYEQYFGPGTRLTVT.

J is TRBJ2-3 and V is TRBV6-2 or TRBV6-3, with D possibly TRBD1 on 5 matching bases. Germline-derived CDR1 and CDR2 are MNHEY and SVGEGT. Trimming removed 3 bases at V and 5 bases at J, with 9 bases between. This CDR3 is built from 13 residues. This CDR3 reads CASSYRRGDTQYF. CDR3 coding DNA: TGTGCCAGCAGTTATCGAAGGGGAGATACGCAGTATTTT.

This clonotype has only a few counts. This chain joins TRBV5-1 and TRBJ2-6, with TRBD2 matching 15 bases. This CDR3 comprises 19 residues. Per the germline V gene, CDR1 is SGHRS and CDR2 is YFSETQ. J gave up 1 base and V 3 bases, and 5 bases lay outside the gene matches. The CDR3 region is CASSSGLAGGLSGANVLTF. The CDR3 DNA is TGCGCCAGCAGCTCGGGACTAGCGGGGGGCCTATCTGGGGCCAACGTCCTGACTTTC.

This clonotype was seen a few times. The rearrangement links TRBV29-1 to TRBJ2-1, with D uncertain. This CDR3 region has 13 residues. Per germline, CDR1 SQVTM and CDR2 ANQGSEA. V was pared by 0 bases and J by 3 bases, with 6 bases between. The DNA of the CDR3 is TGCAGCGTTGAAGATGAGAACTACAATGAGCAGTTCTTC. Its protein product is CSVEDENYNEQFF.

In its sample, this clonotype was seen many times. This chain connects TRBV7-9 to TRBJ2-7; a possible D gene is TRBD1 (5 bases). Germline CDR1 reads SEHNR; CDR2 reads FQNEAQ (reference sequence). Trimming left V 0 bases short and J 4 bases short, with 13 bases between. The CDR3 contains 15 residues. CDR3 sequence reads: CASSLAEGALYEQYF. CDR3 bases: TGTGCCAGCAGCTTAGCCGAAGGGGCTCTGTACGAGCAGTACTTC.

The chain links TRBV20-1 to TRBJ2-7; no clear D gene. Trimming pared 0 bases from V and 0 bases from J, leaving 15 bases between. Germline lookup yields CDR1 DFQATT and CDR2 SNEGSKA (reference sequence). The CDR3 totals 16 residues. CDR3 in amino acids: CSARDLGRTTSYEQYF. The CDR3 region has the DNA TGCAGTGCTAGAGATCTTGGCAGGACGACCTCCTACGAGCAGTACTTC.

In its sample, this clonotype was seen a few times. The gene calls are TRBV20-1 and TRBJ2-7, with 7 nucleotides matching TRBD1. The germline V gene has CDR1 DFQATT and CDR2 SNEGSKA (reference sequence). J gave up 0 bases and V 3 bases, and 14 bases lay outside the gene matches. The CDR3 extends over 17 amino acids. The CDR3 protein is CSASRQGNPRSSYEQYF. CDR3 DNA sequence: TGCAGTGCTAGTAGACAGGGTAACCCCAGGAGCTCCTACGAGCAGTACTTC.

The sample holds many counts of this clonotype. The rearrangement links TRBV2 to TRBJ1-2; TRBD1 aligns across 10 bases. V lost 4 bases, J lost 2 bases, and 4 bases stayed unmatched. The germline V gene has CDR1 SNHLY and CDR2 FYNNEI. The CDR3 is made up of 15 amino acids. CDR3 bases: TGTGCCAGCAGTGGAGGGGGACAGGGGAACTATGGCTACACCTTC. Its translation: CASSGGGQGNYGYTF.

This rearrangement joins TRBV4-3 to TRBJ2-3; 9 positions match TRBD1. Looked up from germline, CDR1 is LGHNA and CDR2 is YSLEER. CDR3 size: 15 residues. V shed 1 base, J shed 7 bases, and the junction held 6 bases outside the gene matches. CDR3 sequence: CASSQVLQGANTQYF. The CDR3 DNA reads TGCGCCAGCAGCCAAGTCTTACAGGGGGCAAATACGCAGTATTTT.

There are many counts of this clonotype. This CDR3 is CASSQAQVSDEQFF. As DNA, the CDR3 is TGCGCCAGCAGCCAAGCGCAAGTCAGCGATGAGCAGTTCTTC. This chain joins TRBV4-1 and TRBJ2-1; D gene ambiguous. V gave up 1 base and J gave up 8 bases, with 12 bases separating them. CDR3 length: 14 residues. CDR1 MGHRA and CDR2 YSYEKL come from the germline V gene.

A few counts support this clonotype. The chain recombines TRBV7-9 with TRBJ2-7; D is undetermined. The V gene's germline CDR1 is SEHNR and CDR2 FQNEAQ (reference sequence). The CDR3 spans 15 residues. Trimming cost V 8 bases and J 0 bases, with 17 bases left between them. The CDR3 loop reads CASRPDAAPSYEQYF. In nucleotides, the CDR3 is TGTGCCAGCCGGCCGGACGCCGCGCCCTCCTACGAGCAGTACTTC.